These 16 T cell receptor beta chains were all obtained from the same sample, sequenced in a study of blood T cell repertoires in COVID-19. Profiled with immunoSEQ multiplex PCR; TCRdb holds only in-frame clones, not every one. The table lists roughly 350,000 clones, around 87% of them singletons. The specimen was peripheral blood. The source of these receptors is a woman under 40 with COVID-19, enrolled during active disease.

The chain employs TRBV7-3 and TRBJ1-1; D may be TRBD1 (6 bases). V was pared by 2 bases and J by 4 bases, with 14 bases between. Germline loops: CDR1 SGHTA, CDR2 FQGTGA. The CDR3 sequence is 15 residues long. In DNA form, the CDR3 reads TGTGCCAGCAGCTTAGTAGCAGGGGCGCCCACTGAAGCTTTCTTT. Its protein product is CASSLVAGAPTEAFF.

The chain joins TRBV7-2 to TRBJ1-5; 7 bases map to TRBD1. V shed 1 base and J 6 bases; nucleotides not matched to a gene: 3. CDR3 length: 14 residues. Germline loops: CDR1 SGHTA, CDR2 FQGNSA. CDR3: CASSLGQGGQPQHF. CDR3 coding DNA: TGTGCCAGCAGCTTAGGACAGGGAGGTCAGCCCCAGCATTTT.

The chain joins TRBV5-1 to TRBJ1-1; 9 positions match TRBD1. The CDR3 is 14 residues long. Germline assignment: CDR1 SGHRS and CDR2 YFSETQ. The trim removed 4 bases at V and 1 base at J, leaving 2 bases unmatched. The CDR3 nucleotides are TGCGCCAGCAGCCCGGGACAGGGGAACACTGAAGCTTTCTTT. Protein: CASSPGQGNTEAFF.

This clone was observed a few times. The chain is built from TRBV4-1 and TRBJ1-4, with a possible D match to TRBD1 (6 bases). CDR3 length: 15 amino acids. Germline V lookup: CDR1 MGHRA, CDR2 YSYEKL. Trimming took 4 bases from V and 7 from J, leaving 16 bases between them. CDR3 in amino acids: CASSRTGLGVEKLFF. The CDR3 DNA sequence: TGCGCCAGCAGCCGTACAGGGTTGGGGGTTGAAAAACTGTTTTTT.

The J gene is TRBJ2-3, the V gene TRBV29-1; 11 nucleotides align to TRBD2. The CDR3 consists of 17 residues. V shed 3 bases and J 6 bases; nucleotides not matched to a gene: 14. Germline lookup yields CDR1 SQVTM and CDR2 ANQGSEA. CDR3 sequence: CSVDVAGGPVMGDTQYF. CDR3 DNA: TGCAGCGTTGATGTAGCGGGAGGGCCCGTCATGGGGGATACGCAGTATTTT.

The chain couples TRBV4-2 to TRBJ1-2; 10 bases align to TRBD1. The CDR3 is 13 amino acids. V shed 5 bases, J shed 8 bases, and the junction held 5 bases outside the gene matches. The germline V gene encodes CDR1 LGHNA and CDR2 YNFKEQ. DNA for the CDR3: TGTGCCAGCAGCTTCGACAGGGGGCAGGGCTACACCTTC. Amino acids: CASSFDRGQGYTF.

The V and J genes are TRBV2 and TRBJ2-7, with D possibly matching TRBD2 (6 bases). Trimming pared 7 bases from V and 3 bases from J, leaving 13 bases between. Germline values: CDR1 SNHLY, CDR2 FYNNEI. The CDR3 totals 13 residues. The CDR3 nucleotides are TGTGCCAGCAAGGGACTCCGATACTACGAGCAGTACTTC. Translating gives CASKGLRYYEQYF. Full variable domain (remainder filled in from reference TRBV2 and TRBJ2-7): EPEVTQTPSHQVTQMGQEVILRCVPISNHLYFYWYRQILGQKVEFLVSFYNNEISEKSEIFDDQFSVERPDGSNFTLKIRSTKLEDSAMYFCASKGLRYYEQYFGPGTRLTVT.

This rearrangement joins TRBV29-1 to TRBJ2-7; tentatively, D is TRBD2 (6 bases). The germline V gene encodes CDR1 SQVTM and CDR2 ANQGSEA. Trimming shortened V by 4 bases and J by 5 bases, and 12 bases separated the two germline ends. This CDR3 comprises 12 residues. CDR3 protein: CSVVTGVHEQYF. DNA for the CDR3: TGCAGCGTTGTAACGGGAGTCCACGAGCAGTACTTC.

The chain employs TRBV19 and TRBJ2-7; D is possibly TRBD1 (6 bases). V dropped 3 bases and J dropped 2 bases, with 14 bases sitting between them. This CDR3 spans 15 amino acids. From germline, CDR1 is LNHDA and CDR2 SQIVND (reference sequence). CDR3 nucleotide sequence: TGTGCCAGTAGTATTGTGGGGGACACGGCCTACGAGCAGTACTTC. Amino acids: CASSIVGDTAYEQYF.

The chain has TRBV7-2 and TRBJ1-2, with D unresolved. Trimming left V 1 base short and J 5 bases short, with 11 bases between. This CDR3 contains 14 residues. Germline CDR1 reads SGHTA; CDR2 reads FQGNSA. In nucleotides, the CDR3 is TGTGCCAGCAGCTTAGTAAAGCAAACTTATGGCTACACCTTC. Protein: CASSLVKQTYGYTF.

The CDR3 DNA reads TGCGCCAGCAGCCGTCGACTAGCGGGAGAAGCTGAGCAGTTCTTC. Its translation: CASSRRLAGEAEQFF. This chain links TRBV4-1 with TRBJ2-1; 12 bases align to TRBD2. This CDR3 spans 15 amino acids. Germline CDR1 reads MGHRA; CDR2 reads YSYEKL. Trimming at V came to 4 bases and at J to 9 bases, leaving 7 bases not matched to a gene.

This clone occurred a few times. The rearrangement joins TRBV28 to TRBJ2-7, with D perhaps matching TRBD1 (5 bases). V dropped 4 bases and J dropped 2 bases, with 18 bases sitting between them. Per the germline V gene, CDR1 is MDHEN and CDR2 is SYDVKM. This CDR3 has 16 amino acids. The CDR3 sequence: CASSSNEVGDTYEQYF. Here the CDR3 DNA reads TGTGCCAGCAGTTCCAATGAGGTAGGGGATACCTACGAGCAGTACTTC.

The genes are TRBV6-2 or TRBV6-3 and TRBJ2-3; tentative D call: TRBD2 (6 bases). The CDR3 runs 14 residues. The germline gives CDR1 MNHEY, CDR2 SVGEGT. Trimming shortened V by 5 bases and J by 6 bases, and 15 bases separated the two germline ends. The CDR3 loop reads CASSGGRSVDTQYF. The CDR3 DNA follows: TGTGCCAGCAGTGGTGGGAGGAGTGTGGATACGCAGTATTTT.

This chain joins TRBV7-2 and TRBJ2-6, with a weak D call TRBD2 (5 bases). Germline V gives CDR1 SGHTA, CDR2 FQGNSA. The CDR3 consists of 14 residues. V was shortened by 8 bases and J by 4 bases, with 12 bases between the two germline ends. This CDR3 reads CASRGGSGANVLTF. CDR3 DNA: TGTGCCAGCCGAGGCGGGTCGGGGGCCAACGTCCTGACTTTC.

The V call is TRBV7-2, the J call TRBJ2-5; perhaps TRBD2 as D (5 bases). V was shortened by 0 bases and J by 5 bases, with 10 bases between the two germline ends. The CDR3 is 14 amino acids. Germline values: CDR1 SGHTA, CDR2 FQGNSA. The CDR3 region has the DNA TGTGCCAGCAGCTTAGCGTCCCCGGGGGAGACCCAGTACTTC. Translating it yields CASSLASPGETQYF.

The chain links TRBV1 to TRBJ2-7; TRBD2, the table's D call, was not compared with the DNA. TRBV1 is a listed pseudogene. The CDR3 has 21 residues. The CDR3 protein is CTSSQPRAGLAGVHPRREQYF. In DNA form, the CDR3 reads TGCACCAGCAGCCAACCCCGAGCGGGACTAGCGGGAGTTCATCCCCGACGCGAGCAGTACTTC.